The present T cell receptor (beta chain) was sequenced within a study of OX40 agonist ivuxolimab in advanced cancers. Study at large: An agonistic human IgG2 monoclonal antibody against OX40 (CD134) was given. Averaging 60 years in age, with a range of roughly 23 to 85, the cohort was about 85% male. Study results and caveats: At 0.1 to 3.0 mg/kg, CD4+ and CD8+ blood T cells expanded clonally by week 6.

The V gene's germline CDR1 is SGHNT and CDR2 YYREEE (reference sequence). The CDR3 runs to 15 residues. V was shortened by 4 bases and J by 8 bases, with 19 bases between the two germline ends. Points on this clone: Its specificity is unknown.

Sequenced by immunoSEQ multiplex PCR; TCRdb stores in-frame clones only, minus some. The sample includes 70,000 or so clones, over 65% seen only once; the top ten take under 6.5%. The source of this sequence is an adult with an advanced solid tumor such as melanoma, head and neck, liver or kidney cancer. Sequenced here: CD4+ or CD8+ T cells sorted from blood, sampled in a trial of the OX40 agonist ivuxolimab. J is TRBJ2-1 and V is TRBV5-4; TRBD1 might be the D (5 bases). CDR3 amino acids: CASSQPPSWGDEQFF. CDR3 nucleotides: TGTGCCAGCAGCCAACCCCCGTCATGGGGCGATGAGCAGTTCTTC.